This T cell receptor beta chain was captured by sequencing in a study of CD8 T cells in ankylosing spondylitis. Comment on this clonotype: The antigen remains unidentified.

Study observations and caveats: The clones that were linked to disease were reported to be significantly enriched in matched synovial fluid samples from ankylosing spondylitis patients. A CD8+ phenotype characterized the disease-linked clones, which were relatively rare in peripheral blood. Past studies reported some motif variants in reactive arthritis synovial fluid and blood. In ankylosing spondylitis blood, a motif of several highly homologous TCR beta variants appeared characteristic.

V lost 3 bases and J lost 9, with 9 bases in between. Germline-derived CDR1 and CDR2 are KGHSH and LQKENI. CDR3 length equals 12 residues. The TCR beta libraries were generated through quantitative 5'-RACE incorporating molecular barcodes. One entry per CDR3 protein, called by TCRdb with MiXCR from the 5' RACE reads. The sample records about 500,000 distinct CDR3 sequences, about an eighth being singletons. This TCR was recovered from a male donor with ankylosing spondylitis. The sample consisted of blood, either unsorted or a sorted T cell fraction (not recorded which). The V gene is TRBV18, the J gene TRBJ2-1, with a tentative D call TRBD1 (5 bases). The CDR3 region has the DNA TGTGCCAGCTCACCTTATACAGGTGAGCAGTTCTTC. Its protein product is CASSPYTGEQFF.